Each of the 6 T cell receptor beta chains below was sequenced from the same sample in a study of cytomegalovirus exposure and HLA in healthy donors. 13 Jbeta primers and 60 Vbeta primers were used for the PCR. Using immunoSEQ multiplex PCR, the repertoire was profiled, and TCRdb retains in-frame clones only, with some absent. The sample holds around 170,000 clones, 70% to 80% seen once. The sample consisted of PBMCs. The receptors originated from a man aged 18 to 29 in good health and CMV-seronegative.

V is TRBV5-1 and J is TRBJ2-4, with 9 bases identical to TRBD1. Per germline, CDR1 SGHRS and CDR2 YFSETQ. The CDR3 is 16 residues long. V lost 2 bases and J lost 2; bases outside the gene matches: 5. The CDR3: CASSFDRGGTKNIQYF. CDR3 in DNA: TGCGCCAGCAGCTTTGACAGGGGGGGAACCAAAAACATTCAGTACTTC.

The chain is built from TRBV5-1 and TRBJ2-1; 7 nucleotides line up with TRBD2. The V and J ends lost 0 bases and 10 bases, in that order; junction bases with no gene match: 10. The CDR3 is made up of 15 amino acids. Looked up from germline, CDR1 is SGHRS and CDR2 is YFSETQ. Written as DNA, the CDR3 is TGCGCCAGCAGCTTGGTTCTAGCGGCCACCCAAGAGCAGTTCTTC. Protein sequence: CASSLVLAATQEQFF.

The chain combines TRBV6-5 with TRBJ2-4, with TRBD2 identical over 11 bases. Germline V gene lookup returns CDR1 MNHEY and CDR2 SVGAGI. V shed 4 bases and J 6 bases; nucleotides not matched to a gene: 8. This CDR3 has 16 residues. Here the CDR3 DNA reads TGTGCCAGCAGTTCTCGTCTAGCGGGAGGCGGAAACATTCAGTACTTC. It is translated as CASSSRLAGGGNIQYF.

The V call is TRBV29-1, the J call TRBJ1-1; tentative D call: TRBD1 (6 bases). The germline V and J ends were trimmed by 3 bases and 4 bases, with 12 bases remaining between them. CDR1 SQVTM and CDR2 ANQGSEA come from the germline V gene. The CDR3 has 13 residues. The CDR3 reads CSVEGRGSTEAFF. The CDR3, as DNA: TGCAGCGTTGAGGGAAGGGGGTCCACTGAAGCTTTCTTT.

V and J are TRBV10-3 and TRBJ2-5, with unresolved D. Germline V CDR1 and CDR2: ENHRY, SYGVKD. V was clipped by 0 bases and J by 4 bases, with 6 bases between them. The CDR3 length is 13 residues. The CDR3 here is CAISESLGETQYF. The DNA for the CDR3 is TGTGCCATCAGTGAGTCGCTAGGAGAGACCCAGTACTTC.

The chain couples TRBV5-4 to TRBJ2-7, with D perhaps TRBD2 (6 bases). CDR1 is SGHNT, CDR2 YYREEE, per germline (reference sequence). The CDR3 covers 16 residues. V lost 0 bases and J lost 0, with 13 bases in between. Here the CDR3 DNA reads TGTGCCAGCAGCTTGGCTTCCCGGGAGAGCTCCTACGAGCAGTACTTC. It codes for CASSLASRESSYEQYF.